This TCR beta chain stems from a study of OX40 agonist ivuxolimab in advanced cancers. The CDR3 runs 15 residues. The germline V and J ends were trimmed by 0 bases and 9 bases, with 13 bases remaining between them. Looked up from germline, CDR1 is SGHDT and CDR2 is YYEEEE. Produced via immunoSEQ multiplex PCR; TCRdb's table is partial and in-frame only. The top ten hold roughly 3.4% of the sample, which has tens of thousands of clones, 88% seen once. This sequence originates from an adult with an advanced solid tumor such as melanoma, head and neck, liver or kidney cancer. The chain employs TRBV5-6 and TRBJ1-6; TRBD1 is a possible D gene (5 bases). Source: CD4+ or CD8+ T cells sorted from blood, taken in a trial of the OX40 agonist ivuxolimab. CDR3 sequence reads: CASSLDRGAGSPLHF. The CDR3 DNA sequence: TGTGCCAGCAGCTTGGATAGGGGAGCCGGTTCACCCCTCCACTTT.